The 2 T cell receptor beta chains below were found in one sample sequenced in a study of CD8+ T cells in alopecia areata listed by TCRdb under 2018. The method behind the library was the immunoSEQ multiplex PCR assay. RNA was extracted from all samples and reverse transcribed into cDNA as template for TCR sequencing. In its TCRdb copy, this immuneACCESS table keeps in-frame sequences only and misses some clones. Where compared with another copy, unresolved V genes explain less than half of these, and the others have no known cause. For this sample there are some 120,000 clones; 50% to 60% appear just once. Of the sample, roughly 4.5% falls within the top ten clones. Read against the paper, the sample's time point label means: baseline before oral tofacitinib. This material consisted of CD4+ T cells sorted from blood, taken at week 0. The receptors here all came from a human donor with alopecia areata.

The V call is TRBV5-1, the J call TRBJ1-2; no clear D. The CDR3 spans 14 residues. CDR1 is SGHRS and CDR2 is YFSETQ in the germline V gene. V was cut by 4 bases and J by 0 bases, with 10 bases left in between. CDR3 loop: CASSGAAANYGYTF. The CDR3 bases are TGCGCCAGCAGCGGAGCAGCAGCTAACTATGGCTACACCTTC.

V and J are TRBV29-1 and TRBJ2-7; 7 positions match TRBD1. Germline V gene data show CDR1 as SQVTM and CDR2 as ANQGSEA. The V and J ends lost 4 bases and 3 bases, in that order; junction bases with no gene match: 6. The CDR3 extends over 13 amino acids. CDR3 in amino acids: CSVASGQLYEQYF. CDR3 DNA sequence: TGCAGCGTTGCCTCGGGACAGCTCTACGAGCAGTACTTC.